One sample yielded the 23 T cell receptor beta chains listed below, sequenced in a study of blood T cells in healthy people across ages. PCR was performed a second time for about 6 to 12 cycles using a sample-barcoded 5' primer and a J-beta primer mix. Each CDR3 protein is one row after TCRdb ran MiXCR on the 5' RACE reads. This table has some 890,000 distinct CDR3 sequences, almost 30% appearing once. The sample was also reused in another study, on T cells of mothers and their children.

Specimen: blood. The origin of the receptors is a woman aged 35 to 49 in good health.

This clonotype was observed a few times. This chain connects TRBV7-9 to TRBJ2-3; D not certain. The CDR3 extends over 10 amino acids. V was trimmed by 10 bases and J by 4 bases, leaving 6 bases between them. Germline V gene lookup returns CDR1 SEHNR and CDR2 FQNEAQ (reference sequence). The DNA for the CDR3 is TGTGCCACCAAGCCAGATACGCAGTATTTT. Protein product: CATKPDTQYF. Based on the CDR3 plus reference TRBV7-9 and TRBJ2-3, the full variable domain is DTGVSQNPRHKITKRGQNVTFRCDPISEHNRLYWYRQTLGQGPEFLTYFQNEAQLEKSRLLSDRFSAERPKGSFSTLEIQRTEQGDSAMYLCATKPDTQYFGPGTRLTVL.

The chain has TRBV5-1 and TRBJ2-4, with 8 bases lining up with TRBD1. This CDR3 has 15 residues. V lost 0 bases to trimming and J lost 7 bases; unmatched junction nucleotides: 6. From germline, CDR1 is SGHRS and CDR2 YFSETQ. The CDR3 here is CASSLVGTGGNIQYF. CDR3 sequence (DNA): TGCGCCAGCAGCTTGGTGGGTACAGGGGGGAACATTCAGTACTTC.

This clonotype was detected a few times. CDR3 loop: CASSQDPAGANEQFF. Here the CDR3 DNA reads TGCGCCAGCAGCCAAGACCCAGCGGGGGCCAATGAGCAGTTCTTC. This chain connects TRBV4-3 to TRBJ2-1; TRBD2 matches at 8 bases. The CDR3 is 15 residues long. Trimming at V came to 0 bases and at J to 6 bases, leaving 4 bases not matched to a gene. Germline-derived CDR1 and CDR2 are LGHNA and YSLEER.

The chain joins TRBV5-1 to TRBJ2-1, with TRBD2 matching 8 bases. The J call may be in error: the DNA end matches TRBJ2-7 better. Germline V gives CDR1 SGHRS, CDR2 YFSETQ. This CDR3 has 15 residues. The DNA of the CDR3 is TGCGCCAGCAGCTTAAGCGGGGGCAACTACAATGAGCAGTACTTC. Translation: CASSLSGGNYNEQYF.

This clonotype appeared a few times. The chain carries TRBV6-1 and TRBJ2-1; no definite D call. CDR1 is MNHNS and CDR2 is SASEGT in the germline V gene. The CDR3 sequence is 13 residues long. V dropped 6 bases and J dropped 4 bases, with 10 bases sitting between them. Written as DNA, the CDR3 is TGTGCCAGCAGCTCAACAGATTACAATGAGCAGTTCTTC. It specifies CASSSTDYNEQFF.

This clonotype has a handful of counts. The chain has TRBV28 and TRBJ1-5; D perhaps matches TRBD1 (6 bases). This CDR3 comprises 13 residues. With 7 bases removed from V and 6 bases from J, the gap between germline ends came to 13 bases. Germline V gives CDR1 MDHEN, CDR2 SYDVKM. The CDR3 region is CASTVTGRQPQHF. CDR3 nucleotide sequence: TGTGCCAGCACCGTGACAGGACGTCAGCCCCAGCATTTT.

V is TRBV20-1 and J is TRBJ2-1, with TRBD2 matching over 14 bases. Germline assignment: CDR1 DFQATT and CDR2 SNEGSKA (reference sequence). The CDR3 has 14 amino acids. With V trimmed by 5 bases and J by 8 bases, 5 bases remained unmatched. DNA of the CDR3: TGCAGTGCTCCTGGACTAGCGGGAGGCTATGAGCAGTTCTTC. Its translation is CSAPGLAGGYEQFF.

This clonotype was detected many times. The chain couples TRBV5-6 to TRBJ2-7; no firm D call. Trimming removed 4 bases at V and 2 bases at J, with 10 bases between. This CDR3 spans 13 amino acids. Germline V gene lookup returns CDR1 SGHDT and CDR2 YYEEEE. The CDR3 here is CASSAPSAYEQYF. CDR3 bases: TGTGCCAGCAGCGCGCCCTCAGCCTACGAGCAGTACTTC.

At least ten counts were recorded for this clonotype. The V gene is TRBV20-1, the J gene TRBJ2-7; tentatively, D is TRBD2 (6 bases). Trimming cost V 5 bases and J 7 bases, with 18 bases left between them. Germline V gives CDR1 DFQATT, CDR2 SNEGSKA (reference sequence). This CDR3 region has 13 residues. The CDR3 is CSARDGSGREQYF. The CDR3 DNA sequence: TGCAGTGCTCGCGACGGATCTGGGAGGGAGCAGTACTTC.

A remark on this clonotype: This clone may be a read error of a much larger clone one base away. The chain joins TRBV30 to TRBJ2-5; D call uncertain. The DNA end is more similar to TRBJ2-7, so the J call may be wrong. The CDR3 has 11 residues. Germline CDR1 reads GTSNPN; CDR2 reads SVGIG (reference sequence). The CDR3 coding sequence is TGTGCCTGGAGTGTCAGGAGCGAGCAGTACTTC. Protein product: CAWSVRSEQYF.

J is TRBJ2-7 and V is TRBV5-1, with 10 bases aligning to TRBD1. With V trimmed by 10 bases and J by 4 bases, 11 bases remained unmatched. This CDR3 is 14 amino acids long. Germline V gene lookup returns CDR1 SGHRS and CDR2 YFSETQ. CDR3 in amino acids: CADSSGTGEYEQYF. DNA for the CDR3: TGCGCCGACAGCTCCGGGACAGGGGAGTACGAGCAGTACTTC.

This chain uses TRBV7-2 with TRBJ2-1, with D perhaps given as TRBD1 or TRBD2 (7 bases each). Trimming took off 3 bases at V and 7 bases at J, with 19 bases between the two ends. Germline CDR1 SGHTA, CDR2 FQGNSA. The CDR3 runs 16 residues. CDR3 sequence: CASSFLGQGGRNEQFF. CDR3 nucleotides: TGTGCCAGCAGCTTCTTGGGCCAGGGGGGGAGGAATGAGCAGTTCTTC.

Comments on this clonotype: The junction departs from germline at one end; a sequencing error may be responsible. J is TRBJ2-1 and V is TRBV7-3; D is unresolved. The CDR3 sequence is 14 residues long. Per the germline V gene, CDR1 is SGHTA and CDR2 is FQGTGA. CDR3 in amino acids: CASSPDNFYNEQFF. The CDR3 DNA reads as TGTGCCAGCAGCCCTGACAATTTCTACAATGAGCAATTCTTC.

In its sample, this clonotype was seen many times. The chain recombines TRBV21-1 with TRBJ2-5; TRBD2 was called by the table and not checked on the DNA. TRBV21-1 is assigned pseudogene status. The CDR3 has 17 residues. This chain's CDR3 is CASSKSVARKREETQYF. As DNA, the CDR3 is TGTGCCAGCAGCAAATCGGTGGCCCGCAAACGAGAAGAGACCCAGTACTTC.

V gene TRBV11-2 combines with J gene TRBJ1-1; no definite D call. The V end was cut by 1 base, the J end by 7 bases, with 7 bases between. CDR1 SGHAT and CDR2 FQNNGV come from the germline V gene. This CDR3 region has 12 residues. CDR3 sequence: CASSLAGFEAFF. DNA for the CDR3: TGTGCCAGCAGCTTAGCGGGGTTTGAAGCTTTCTTT.

V is TRBV27 and J is TRBJ2-2; 9 bases are shared with TRBD2. Losses at the gene ends were 6 bases for V and 6 bases for J; bases not matched to a gene: 5. CDR3 length: 14 residues. Per germline, CDR1 MNHEY and CDR2 SMNVEV (reference sequence). CDR3 residues: CASSARGGPGELFF. The CDR3 bases are TGTGCCAGCAGCGCGCGGGGGGGGCCCGGGGAGCTGTTTTTT.

Worth noting for this clonotype: A single base separates this from a much larger clone, so it may be a read error. V and J are TRBV29-1 and TRBJ2-7; D is undetermined. The germline V gene has CDR1 SQVTM and CDR2 ANQGSEA. The CDR3 spans 12 residues. For the CDR3, the DNA is TGCAGCGTTGCGTGGGGTGTGGACGAGCGGTACTTC. It translates to CSVAWGVDERYF.

This clonotype was seen many times. V gene TRBV28 combines with J gene TRBJ1-2; 11 bases map to TRBD1. CDR1 and CDR2 (germline): MDHEN, SYDVKM. The CDR3 length is 13 residues. The junction had 4 bases not matched to a gene; V was cut back by 5 bases and J by 8 bases. CDR3 in amino acids: CASSLDRGLGYTF. CDR3 coding DNA: TGTGCCAGCAGTCTGGACAGGGGGCTGGGCTACACCTTC.

This clonotype was recorded a few times. The chain carries TRBV2 and TRBJ2-4, with 10 bases matching TRBD1. The V and J ends lost 4 bases and 3 bases, in that order; junction bases with no gene match: 9. Germline-derived CDR1 and CDR2 are SNHLY and FYNNEI. The CDR3 contains 17 residues. CDR3: CASSATQGQGVKNIQYF. The CDR3 DNA sequence: TGTGCCAGCAGTGCCACCCAAGGACAGGGGGTCAAAAACATTCAGTACTTC.

This clonotype was detected ten times or more. The chain couples TRBV15 to TRBJ2-3; possibly TRBD1 for D (5 bases). V dropped 3 bases and J dropped 3 bases, with 16 bases sitting between them. The CDR3 loop spans 16 amino acids. CDR1 is LNHNV and CDR2 is YYDKDF in the germline V gene (reference sequence). The CDR3 DNA reads as TGTGCCACCAGCAGGACAGCCCTGGATATGACAGATACGCAGTATTTT. As protein: CATSRTALDMTDTQYF.

This clonotype was seen only a few times. V usage is TRBV7-2 and J usage is TRBJ1-1, with no clear D. From germline, CDR1 is SGHTA and CDR2 FQGNSA. The CDR3 contains 15 residues. The germline V and J ends were trimmed by 0 bases and 1 base, with 9 bases remaining between them. Here the CDR3 reads CASSLAGNSNTEAFF. DNA of the CDR3: TGTGCCAGCAGCTTAGCCGGGAACTCGAACACTGAAGCTTTCTTT.

The sample holds a few counts of this clonotype. J is TRBJ1-1 and V is TRBV12-3 or TRBV12-4; D is uncertain. V was trimmed by 6 bases and J by 5 bases, leaving 10 bases between them. This CDR3 region has 12 residues. Written as DNA, the CDR3 is TGTGCCAGCAGCTCGATGGTGACTGAAGCTTTCTTT. Protein product: CASSSMVTEAFF.

This clonotype was picked up a small number of times. The J gene is TRBJ1-1, the V gene TRBV11-2; the match to TRBD1 covers 7 bases. The germline V gene has CDR1 SGHAT and CDR2 FQNNGV. The CDR3 contains 16 residues. Germline trimming cut 5 bases from V and 5 bases from J; bases unmatched to any gene: 14. The CDR3 loop reads CASSLRDSLLRTEAFF. For the CDR3, the DNA is TGTGCCAGCAGCCTCCGGGACAGCCTTTTGAGAACTGAAGCTTTCTTT.